Listed below are T cell receptor beta chains from one sample, sequenced in a study of blood T cell repertoires in COVID-19. Method: immunoSEQ multiplex PCR; TCRdb's copy keeps in-frame clones and lacks some. The sample consists of over 75,000 clones, roughly 90% of them appearing once. Sequencing was done on a sample of peripheral blood. The receptors stem from a human donor with active COVID-19. The donor label of this sample is uncertain. Both conserved end residues are part of each CDR3. The D gene is left open where the match is weak. Clone size is not always given. Where it is, it says once, few, many or a class for expanded clones.

D gene: NA
J gene: TRBJ1-2
V gene: TRBV5-5
clone size: NA
CDR3 DNA: TGTGCCAGCAGCTTAACAGGCGGCAACTATGGCTACACCTTC
CDR3 protein: CASSLTGGNYGYTF

D gene: NA
J gene: TRBJ1-6
V gene: TRBV6-1
clone size: many
CDR3 DNA: TGTGCCAGCAGTGACAGGCAGGGAAATTCACCCCTCCACTTT
CDR3 protein: CASSDRQGNSPLHF

D gene: TRBD1
J gene: TRBJ1-6
V gene: TRBV5-1
clone size: NA
CDR3 DNA: TGCGCCAGCAGCTTGGCGGGACAGGACTATAATTCACCCCTCCACTTT
CDR3 protein: CASSLAGQDYNSPLHF

D gene: TRBD1
J gene: TRBJ2-1
V gene: TRBV11-3
clone size: once
CDR3 DNA: TGTGCCAGCAGCCCCGGGACAGCCCCATCCTACAATGAGCAGTTCTTC
CDR3 protein: CASSPGTAPSYNEQFF

D gene: NA
J gene: TRBJ2-1
V gene: TRBV7-9
clone size: NA
CDR3 DNA: TGTGCCAGCAGCTTAGGATGGGGGCGGGCCAATGAGCAGTTCTTC
CDR3 protein: CASSLGWGRANEQFF

D gene: NA
J gene: TRBJ1-2
V gene: TRBV6-5
clone size: NA
CDR3 DNA: TGTGCCAGCACCAACGAGTGGCAGGGTTGGGGCTACACCTTC
CDR3 protein: CASTNEWQGWGYTF

D gene: TRBD1
J gene: TRBJ2-3
V gene: TRBV5-6
clone size: NA
CDR3 DNA: TGTGCCAGCAGCAACCGGGACAGGGAGCGCGCGCAGTATTTT
CDR3 protein: CASSNRDRERAQYF

D gene: TRBD1
J gene: TRBJ2-3
V gene: TRBV11-1
clone size: NA
CDR3 DNA: TGTGCCAGCGGCCGGGACAGGGAAACAGATACGCAGTATTTT
CDR3 protein: CASGRDRETDTQYF

D gene: NA
J gene: TRBJ2-3
V gene: TRBV27
clone size: NA
CDR3 DNA: TGTGCCAGCAGTTTTTCCGGACTAGATACGCAGTATTTT
CDR3 protein: CASSFSGLDTQYF

D gene: TRBD2
J gene: TRBJ2-5
V gene: TRBV6-5
clone size: NA
CDR3 DNA: TGTGCCAGTGGTCGGGGGGACTCCGGGGAGACCCAGTACTTC
CDR3 protein: CASGRGDSGETQYF

D gene: NA
J gene: TRBJ1-6
V gene: TRBV6-5
clone size: NA
CDR3 DNA: TGTGCCAGCAGTTACGGGGCAGGGAATTCACCCCTCCACTTT
CDR3 protein: CASSYGAGNSPLHF

D gene: TRBD2
J gene: TRBJ2-7
V gene: TRBV4-1
clone size: NA
CDR3 DNA: TGCGCCAGCAGCCCCCGGACTAGCGGCTACGAGCAGTACTTC
CDR3 protein: CASSPRTSGYEQYF

D gene: NA
J gene: TRBJ1-2
V gene: TRBV18
clone size: NA
CDR3 DNA: TGTGCCAGCTCACCCAACAGACAGCCCTATCTGGACGGAGGCTACACCTTC
CDR3 protein: CASSPNRQPYLDGGYTF

D gene: TRBD1
J gene: TRBJ1-5
V gene: TRBV19
clone size: NA
CDR3 DNA: TGTGCCAGTCTCCAGGGGGCCAATCAGCCCCAGCATTTT
CDR3 protein: CASLQGANQPQHF

D gene: NA
J gene: TRBJ2-3
V gene: TRBV3-1/TRBV3-2
clone size: few
CDR3 DNA: TGTGCCAGCAGCCAACTCGAGGGAGAAGATACGCAGTATTTT
CDR3 protein: CASSQLEGEDTQYF

D gene: NA
J gene: TRBJ2-7
V gene: TRBV5-4
clone size: NA
CDR3 DNA: TGTGCCAGCAGCCCCGCCTTCCGGAGCTCCTACGAGCAGTACTTC
CDR3 protein: CASSPAFRSSYEQYF

D gene: NA
J gene: TRBJ2-3
V gene: TRBV11-2
clone size: NA
CDR3 DNA: TGTGCCAGCAGCCCGGCCAGGGATACGCAGTATTTT
CDR3 protein: CASSPARDTQYF

D gene: NA
J gene: TRBJ1-2
V gene: TRBV4-3
clone size: NA
CDR3 DNA: TGCGCCAGCAGCCAAGATCTCAGAGGTGGAGGAATCTTCTATGGCTACACCTTC
CDR3 protein: CASSQDLRGGGIFYGYTF

D gene: NA
J gene: TRBJ2-7
V gene: TRBV19
clone size: NA
CDR3 DNA: TGTGCCAGTAGTATAAACAGGGACGGGGAGCAGTACTTC
CDR3 protein: CASSINRDGEQYF

D gene: NA
J gene: TRBJ1-3
V gene: TRBV18
clone size: NA
CDR3 DNA: TGTGCCAGCTCACCACGTCGTCAGGTCTCTGGAAACACCATATATTTT
CDR3 protein: CASSPRRQVSGNTIYF

D gene: TRBD1
J gene: TRBJ1-1
V gene: TRBV6-5
clone size: once
CDR3 DNA: TGTGCCAGCAGTTACCGTAGACAGGGGGCGACTGAAGCTTTCTTT
CDR3 protein: CASSYRRQGATEAFF

D gene: NA
J gene: TRBJ2-7
V gene: TRBV19
clone size: NA
CDR3 DNA: TGTGCCAGTAGTAACCCCTCGGCAACCGGGACCTACGAGCAGTACTTC
CDR3 protein: CASSNPSATGTYEQYF

D gene: TRBD1
J gene: TRBJ1-1
V gene: TRBV28
clone size: NA
CDR3 DNA: TGTGCCAGCAGGGCTGGGACAGATGAAGCTTTCTTT
CDR3 protein: CASRAGTDEAFF

D gene: TRBD1
J gene: TRBJ1-4
V gene: TRBV5-1
clone size: NA
CDR3 DNA: TGCGCCAGCAGCTCCCCGGGACAGGGGGTAGCAACTAATGAAAAACTGTTTTTT
CDR3 protein: CASSSPGQGVATNEKLFF

D gene: NA
J gene: TRBJ1-1
V gene: TRBV15
clone size: NA
CDR3 DNA: TGTGCCACCAGCAGAGATCTTAACAGAAACACTGAAGCTTTCTTT
CDR3 protein: CATSRDLNRNTEAFF

D gene: NA
J gene: TRBJ1-2
V gene: TRBV19
clone size: NA
CDR3 DNA: TGTGCCAGTAATGGGCGGGACTATGGCTACACCTTC
CDR3 protein: CASNGRDYGYTF

D gene: TRBD2
J gene: TRBJ2-1
V gene: TRBV6-5
clone size: NA
CDR3 DNA: TGTGCCAGCAGAGGGACTAGCGGGATGTACAATGAGCAGTTCTTC
CDR3 protein: CASRGTSGMYNEQFF

D gene: TRBD2
J gene: TRBJ2-7
V gene: TRBV2
clone size: NA
CDR3 DNA: TGTGCCAGCAACCGGGGGGGCCTCTCCTACGAGCAGTACTTC
CDR3 protein: CASNRGGLSYEQYF

D gene: NA
J gene: TRBJ2-3
V gene: TRBV7-3
clone size: NA
CDR3 DNA: TGTGCCAGCAGCTTAACAGGGGGCCGGGACTTCTTGACAGATACGCAGTATTTT
CDR3 protein: CASSLTGGRDFLTDTQYF

D gene: TRBD1
J gene: TRBJ2-7
V gene: TRBV29-1
clone size: NA
CDR3 DNA: TGCAGCGTTGATCTCCAGGGGGACCCCTACGAGCAGTACTTC
CDR3 protein: CSVDLQGDPYEQYF

D gene: TRBD2
J gene: TRBJ2-3
V gene: TRBV5-4
clone size: NA
CDR3 DNA: TGTGCCAGCAGCGCAAGACTAGCGGGGGCCCCTAGCACAGATACGCAGTATTTT
CDR3 protein: CASSARLAGAPSTDTQYF

D gene: NA
J gene: TRBJ1-2
V gene: TRBV3-1/TRBV3-2
clone size: NA
CDR3 DNA: TGTGCCAGCAGCCAGGTCGGGGATTTCTATGGCTACACCTTC
CDR3 protein: CASSQVGDFYGYTF

D gene: NA
J gene: TRBJ2-7
V gene: TRBV18
clone size: NA
CDR3 DNA: TGTGCCAGCTCACCCAGGGAGGCCGAGCAGTACTTC
CDR3 protein: CASSPREAEQYF

D gene: TRBD1
J gene: TRBJ2-7
V gene: TRBV18
clone size: NA
CDR3 DNA: TGTGCCAGCTCACCTGGACAGGGATTATCCTACGAGCAGTACTTC
CDR3 protein: CASSPGQGLSYEQYF

D gene: NA
J gene: TRBJ2-7
V gene: TRBV23-1
clone size: NA
CDR3 DNA: TGCGCCAGCAGTATACAGGAAACCTACGAGCAGTACTTC
CDR3 protein: CASSIQETYEQYF

D gene: TRBD1
J gene: TRBJ1-6
V gene: TRBV28
clone size: NA
CDR3 DNA: TGTGCCAGCAGTTCTTTCCTGACAGGGGTTAGGGCACCCCTCCACTTT
CDR3 protein: CASSSFLTGVRAPLHF

D gene: NA
J gene: TRBJ1-6
V gene: TRBV12-2
clone size: NA
CDR3 DNA: TGTGCAAGTCGCCCTTGGGAGGGCGGCTCCTATAATTCACCCCTCCACTTT
CDR3 protein: CASRPWEGGSYNSPLHF

D gene: NA
J gene: TRBJ1-5
V gene: TRBV5-7
clone size: once
CDR3 DNA: TGTGCCAGCAACTCTCTTTTCCCTAATCAGCCCCAGCATTTT
CDR3 protein: CASNSLFPNQPQHF

D gene: NA
J gene: TRBJ2-3
V gene: TRBV6-1
clone size: NA
CDR3 DNA: TGTGCCAGCAGTGAAGTAGCCGGCACAGATACGCAGTATTTT
CDR3 protein: CASSEVAGTDTQYF

D gene: TRBD2
J gene: TRBJ2-5
V gene: TRBV5-4
clone size: NA
CDR3 DNA: TGTGCCAGCAGCCCTCGGGGACTAGCGGGGGGGCCGGAGACCCAGTACTTC
CDR3 protein: CASSPRGLAGGPETQYF

D gene: TRBD2
J gene: TRBJ2-3
V gene: TRBV6-1
clone size: NA
CDR3 DNA: TGTGCCAGCAGTGAAGCTAGCGGGGGGTCAGATACGCAGTATTTT
CDR3 protein: CASSEASGGSDTQYF

D gene: NA
J gene: TRBJ2-2
V gene: TRBV4-2
clone size: NA
CDR3 DNA: TGTGCCAGCAGCCAAGATCAAGACGGAGACACCGGGGAGCTGTTTTTT
CDR3 protein: CASSQDQDGDTGELFF

D gene: TRBD1
J gene: TRBJ1-3
V gene: TRBV5-1
clone size: NA
CDR3 DNA: TGCGCCAGCAGCTACGGACAGGGGGTCTCTGGAAACACCATATATTTT
CDR3 protein: CASSYGQGVSGNTIYF

D gene: NA
J gene: TRBJ2-7
V gene: TRBV5-8
clone size: NA
CDR3 DNA: TGTGCCAGCAGCTTGGGGCCGATACCACCCTACGAGCAGTACTTC
CDR3 protein: CASSLGPIPPYEQYF

D gene: NA
J gene: TRBJ2-4
V gene: TRBV19
clone size: NA
CDR3 DNA: TGTGCCAGTGCCCTAGGGGCTGACATTCAGTACTTC
CDR3 protein: CASALGADIQYF

D gene: TRBD2
J gene: TRBJ2-1
V gene: TRBV9
clone size: NA
CDR3 DNA: TGTGCCAGCAGCGCAGGACTAGCGGGGGGGCCCAGGGAGCAGTTCTTC
CDR3 protein: CASSAGLAGGPREQFF

D gene: TRBD1
J gene: TRBJ1-2
V gene: TRBV6-1
clone size: once
CDR3 DNA: TGTGCCAGCAGTGGGCCCAGACAGGGGGCGAAGTTCCGAGGCTACACCTTC
CDR3 protein: CASSGPRQGAKFRGYTF

D gene: TRBD1
J gene: TRBJ1-2
V gene: TRBV11-2
clone size: NA
CDR3 DNA: TGTGCCAGCAGCTTACTACAGGGGTATGGCTACACCTTC
CDR3 protein: CASSLLQGYGYTF

D gene: NA
J gene: TRBJ2-7
V gene: TRBV29-1
clone size: few
CDR3 DNA: TGCAGCGTTGTGACCCCCCGGTGGGGTGGGGGCACAGATTTGTACGAGCAGTACTTC
CDR3 protein: CSVVTPRWGGGTDLYEQYF

D gene: TRBD1
J gene: TRBJ1-1
V gene: TRBV19
clone size: NA
CDR3 DNA: TGTGCCAGTAGTCCCCGACAGGGGAGCTACACTGAAGCTTTCTTT
CDR3 protein: CASSPRQGSYTEAFF